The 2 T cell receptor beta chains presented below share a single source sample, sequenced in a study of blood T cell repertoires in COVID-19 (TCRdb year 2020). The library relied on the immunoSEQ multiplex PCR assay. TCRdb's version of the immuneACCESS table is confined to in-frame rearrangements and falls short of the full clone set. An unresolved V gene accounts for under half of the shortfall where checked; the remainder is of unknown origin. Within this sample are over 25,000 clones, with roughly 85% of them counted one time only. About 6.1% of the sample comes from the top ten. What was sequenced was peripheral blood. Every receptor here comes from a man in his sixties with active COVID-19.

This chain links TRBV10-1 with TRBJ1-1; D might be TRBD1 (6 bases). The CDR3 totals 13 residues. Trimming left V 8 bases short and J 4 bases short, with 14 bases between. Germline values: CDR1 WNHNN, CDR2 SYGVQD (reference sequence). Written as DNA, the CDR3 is TGCGCCAGCCGACAGGCGTGGGGCACTGAAGCTTTCTTT. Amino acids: CASRQAWGTEAFF.

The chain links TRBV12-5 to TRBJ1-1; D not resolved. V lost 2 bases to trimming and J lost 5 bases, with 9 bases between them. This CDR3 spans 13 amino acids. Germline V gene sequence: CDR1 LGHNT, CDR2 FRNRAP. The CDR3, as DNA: TGTGCTAGTGGTTTGTTCCCGGGAACTGAAGCTTTCTTT. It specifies CASGLFPGTEAFF.